This TCR beta chain stems from a study of cytomegalovirus exposure and HLA in healthy donors. The study's findings and limits: Highly shared sequence variants in one cluster were likely a sequencing artifact. It was in a later analysis that TCR association rates were seen to vary by HLA locus, highest for DRB1 and lowest for HLA-C. When analyzed later, a missense DCLRE1C variant was found to be linked to TCR beta V- and J-gene trimming.

Trimming removed 2 bases from V and 5 bases from J; junction bases left unmatched: 7. This CDR3 is 15 amino acids long. CDR1 and CDR2 from the germline V gene are SGHRS and YFSETQ. The count of this clone is one. Its antigen is still unknown. PCR involved 60 Vbeta and 13 Jbeta primers. Authors' data handling: In a later analysis, around 11 million of 75 million to 85 million unique beta chains occurred in at least two donors. Sequencing was performed with immunoSEQ multiplex PCR; in TCRdb, only in-frame clones are kept and a portion is missing. V and J calls and clone size are copied from that table; D and trimming were computed from the DNA. The table includes 150,000 to 200,000 clones, around 86% detected once.

The receptor's source is a woman aged 45 to 65 in good health and CMV-seropositive. Sequenced material: PBMCs. The V and J genes are TRBV5-1 and TRBJ2-5; 9 nucleotides line up with TRBD1. In DNA form, the CDR3 reads TGCGCCAGCAGCTTACTCACAGGGGGCCGGGAGACCCAGTACTTC. Translation: CASSLLTGGRETQYF.